This T cell receptor (beta chain) was profiled in a study of blood T cells in healthy people across ages. The CDR3 extends over 15 amino acids. Losses at the gene ends were 5 bases for V and 2 bases for J; bases not matched to a gene: 7. Germline values: CDR1 MNHEY, CDR2 SMNVEV (reference sequence). It was with a sample-barcoded 5' primer and a J-beta primer mix that a second PCR of roughly 7 to 12 cycles was run. TCRdb re-called the 5' RACE reads through MiXCR, storing one row per CDR3 protein. This sample has 1.4 million to 1.5 million distinct CDR3 sequences, with approximately 42% found just once.

The chain links TRBV27 to TRBJ2-7; TRBD1 matches 9 bases. The TCR sequence derives from a woman between 18 and 29 years old in good health. Sequencing was carried out using blood. CDR3 DNA: TGTGCCAGCAGTGCCGGGACAGGGTCTGCCTACGAGCAGTACTTC. Residues: CASSAGTGSAYEQYF.